This T cell receptor beta chain was sequenced for a study of T cells in Graves' hyperthyroidism and ophthalmopathy. This clonotype has at least ten counts. Its specificity is not known. A much larger clone is a single base away; this may be a read error. Graves' hyperthyroidism without ophthalmopathy progression within 18 months was termed stable. With a duration under 2 months, the hyperthyroidism was newly diagnosed in patients aged 18 to 65. In germline, CDR1 is SGHVS, CDR2 FNYEAQ. V trimming: 2 bases; J trimming: 5 bases; junction bases outside the gene matches: 6. This CDR3 spans 15 amino acids. The investigators amplified TCR beta CDR3 regions from RNA transcripts. HTBI primers were used for first-round RT-PCR of the TCR CDR3. MiXCR was run by TCRdb on the multiplex PCR reads, yielding one entry per CDR3 protein. The table has more than 95,000 distinct CDR3 sequences, about half seen once. Broader study findings: Ophthalmopathy was distinguished from stable hyperthyroidism by 13 V-J signatures.

V is TRBV7-6 and J is TRBJ2-5, with TRBD2 matching over 9 bases. Sequencing used blood. The source is a man aged 40-49 years with Graves' hyperthyroidism. CDR3 sequence (DNA): TGTGCCAGCAGCTTACGGGTAGCGGGGGTTGAGACCCAGTACTTC. Translated, it gives CASSLRVAGVETQYF.